This passage covers 24 T cell receptor beta chains from one sample sequenced in a study of blood T cell repertoires in COVID-19. The table came from immunoSEQ multiplex PCR; TCRdb's copy has only in-frame clones and leaves some out. The repertoire includes 80,000 to 95,000 clones, around 87% of them detected once, and approximately 17% sits in the top ten. The material sequenced was peripheral blood. These receptors were collected from a human donor in a cohort sampled during active COVID-19.

The CDR3 spells CASSSPPGQGEEAFF. The CDR3 nucleotides read TGTGCCAGCAGTTCCCCACCGGGACAGGGTGAGGAAGCTTTCTTT. The chain is built from TRBV6-5 and TRBJ1-1; 9 bases fit TRBD1. V was clipped by 4 bases and J by 8 bases; unmatched bases: 11. CDR3 length: 15 residues. Per germline, CDR1 MNHEY and CDR2 SVGAGI.

This clone has just one count. The chain links TRBV6-5 to TRBJ1-1; D is possibly TRBD1 (5 bases). Germline CDR1 and CDR2: MNHEY and SVGAGI. The CDR3 has 13 residues. Trimming removed 6 bases at V and 3 bases at J, with 11 bases between. The chain's CDR3 is CASRDIAHTEAFF. In DNA form, the CDR3 reads TGTGCCAGCAGGGACATCGCACACACTGAAGCTTTCTTT.

The chain employs TRBV12-3 or TRBV12-4 and TRBJ2-6, with D hard to call. CDR3 length equals 13 residues. V was trimmed by 3 bases and J by 4 bases, leaving 4 bases between them. The CDR3 here is CASSLAGANVLTF. CDR3 DNA: TGTGCCAGCAGTTTGGCCGGGGCCAACGTCCTGACTTTC.

This chain links TRBV7-8 with TRBJ2-2; possible D gene TRBD1, 7 bases. This CDR3 has 17 residues. Trimming stripped 5 bases from V and 1 base from J, with 17 bases between. Germline CDR1 reads SGHVS; CDR2 reads FQNEAQ. In DNA, the CDR3 is TGTGCCAGCAGCCGAGAGGGAGGACAGGAGAACACCGGGGAGCTGTTTTTT. It is translated as CASSREGGQENTGELFF.

The J gene is TRBJ1-1, the V gene TRBV15; D unclear. The germline gives CDR1 LNHNV, CDR2 YYDKDF (reference sequence). V gave up 5 bases and J gave up 3 bases, with 10 bases separating them. The CDR3 has 13 amino acids. CDR3 region: CATSQSRDTEAFF. CDR3 DNA: TGTGCCACCAGCCAATCACGGGACACTGAAGCTTTCTTT.

This sequence joins TRBV6-1 and TRBJ1-5, with D maybe TRBD1 (6 bases). The CDR3 runs 15 residues. V gave up 0 bases and J gave up 0 bases, with 6 bases separating them. Germline V gene sequence: CDR1 MNHNS, CDR2 SASEGT. CDR3 nucleotides: TGTGCCAGCAGTGAAGCAGGGGGTAGCAATCAGCCCCAGCATTTT. The encoded protein is CASSEAGGSNQPQHF.

The chain carries TRBV6-5 and TRBJ1-2; 10 bases fit TRBD1. CDR1 MNHEY and CDR2 SVGAGI come from the germline V gene. V lost 6 bases and J lost 2; bases outside the gene matches: 6. The CDR3 has 15 amino acids. CDR3 amino acids: CASREGQGPNYGYTF. Written as DNA, the CDR3 is TGTGCCAGCAGGGAGGGACAGGGGCCGAACTATGGCTACACCTTC.

This clone came up once. This chain connects TRBV7-8 to TRBJ2-7, with D maybe TRBD1 (6 bases). The CDR3 is made up of 13 amino acids. Trimming shortened V by 4 bases and J by 3 bases, and 10 bases separated the two germline ends. Germline V gene sequence: CDR1 SGHVS, CDR2 FQNEAQ. DNA of the CDR3: TGTGCCAGCAGCTCGGGACACGGCTACGAGCAGTACTTC. Translation gives CASSSGHGYEQYF.

The chain has TRBV4-2 and TRBJ2-1; TRBD2 agrees at 11 bases. Germline assignment: CDR1 LGHNA and CDR2 YNFKEQ. V shed 4 bases and J 3 bases; nucleotides not matched to a gene: 5. The CDR3 has 16 amino acids. As DNA, the CDR3 is TGTGCCAGCAGCCTTACGACTAGCGGGAACTACAATGAGCAGTTCTTC. Protein product: CASSLTTSGNYNEQFF.

The chain carries TRBV7-2 and TRBJ2-7, with D perhaps matching TRBD2 (6 bases). The CDR3 loop spans 15 amino acids. Between the trimmed V and J ends, which lost 0 bases and 5 bases, there was a span of 14 bases. Germline V CDR1 and CDR2: SGHTA, FQGNSA. The CDR3 bases are TGTGCCAGCAGCTTAGCGCGGGGCGGCTGGAACGAGCAGTACTTC. This gives the protein CASSLARGGWNEQYF.

The chain employs TRBV28 and TRBJ2-5; the match to TRBD2 covers 8 bases. Germline-derived CDR1 and CDR2 are MDHEN and SYDVKM. This CDR3 region has 16 residues. The V and J ends lost 1 base and 7 bases, in that order; junction bases with no gene match: 11. The CDR3: CASSLLPGGSEGTQYF. DNA of the CDR3: TGTGCCAGCAGTTTATTACCGGGGGGGTCGGAAGGGACCCAGTACTTC. Filled out from reference TRBV28 and TRBJ2-5, the complete variable domain reads DVKVTQSSRYLVKRTGEKVFLECVQDMDHENMFWYRQDPGLGLRLIYFSYDVKMKEKGDIPEGYSVSREKKERFSLILESASTNQTSMYLCASSLLPGGSEGTQYFGPGTRLLVL.

Only one count was recorded for this clone. The genes are TRBV7-8 and TRBJ1-3, with 8 bases fitting TRBD1. The ends lost 6 bases at V and 0 bases at J; junction bases unmatched: 4. CDR1 and CDR2 (germline): SGHVS, FQNEAQ. The CDR3 covers 15 residues. The CDR3 spells CASRGQVHSGNTIYF. CDR3 nucleotide sequence: TGTGCCAGCAGGGGACAGGTCCACTCTGGAAACACCATATATTTT.

This clone has just a few counts. The chain carries TRBV6-5 and TRBJ1-2, with D perhaps TRBD1 (5 bases). V shed 3 bases and J shed 3 bases, with 14 bases lying between them. Germline V gene data show CDR1 as MNHEY and CDR2 as SVGAGI. The CDR3 has 15 residues. CDR3 sequence (DNA): TGTGCCAGCAGTTATGGGCCCCGGGGGGACTATGGCTACACCTTC. It yields the protein CASSYGPRGDYGYTF.

This sequence joins TRBV7-9 and TRBJ2-3, with 8 positions matching TRBD2. CDR3 length equals 12 residues. The V and J ends lost 4 bases and 14 bases, in that order; junction bases with no gene match: 8. Germline V gene data show CDR1 as SEHNR and CDR2 as FQNEAQ (reference sequence). The CDR3 protein is CASSSRAGESYF. The CDR3, as DNA: TGTGCCAGCAGCTCGCGAGCGGGGGAATCGTATTTT.

This clone was seen only once. The rearrangement uses TRBV11-3 and TRBJ2-2; 8 bases match TRBD1. Per germline, CDR1 SGHNT and CDR2 YENEEA. J lost 0 bases, V lost 3 bases, and 3 bases had no gene match. The CDR3 is made up of 16 amino acids. The CDR3 region is CASSFGQGANTGELFF. The CDR3 DNA is TGTGCCAGCAGCTTTGGACAGGGCGCGAACACCGGGGAGCTGTTTTTT. The whole variable domain, filled in from reference TRBV11-3 and TRBJ2-2, reads EAGVVQSPRYKIIEKKQPVAFWCNPISGHNTLYWYLQNLGQGPELLIRYENEEAVDDSQLPKDRFSAERLKGVDSTLKIQPAELGDSAVYLCASSFGQGANTGELFFGEGSRLTVL.

This clone was detected only once. The chain has TRBV28 and TRBJ1-1, with D unresolved. Looked up from germline, CDR1 is MDHEN and CDR2 is SYDVKM. This CDR3 comprises 14 residues. Trimming removed 2 bases at V and 2 bases at J, with 9 bases between. CDR3 region: CASSLVRVNTEAFF. The CDR3 nucleotides read TGTGCCAGCAGTTTAGTCCGGGTTAACACTGAAGCTTTCTTT.

This sequence joins TRBV7-3 and TRBJ1-3, with 7 bases that match TRBD1. The trim removed 5 bases at V and 4 bases at J, leaving 8 bases unmatched. The CDR3 extends over 15 amino acids. Germline CDR1 is SGHTA and CDR2 is FQGTGA. The CDR3 is CASSPQGGPGNTIYF. The CDR3 nucleotides are TGTGCCAGCAGCCCCCAGGGGGGACCGGGAAACACCATATATTTT.

The chain recombines TRBV7-2 with TRBJ2-7; 7 bases are a match to TRBD1. Unmatched junction bases numbered 9, after V lost 5 bases and J lost 5 bases. Germline V gene data show CDR1 as SGHTA and CDR2 as FQGNSA. The CDR3 is 14 amino acids. This chain's CDR3 is CASSPRQGDDEQYF. The CDR3 DNA is TGTGCCAGCAGCCCACGTCAGGGGGATGACGAGCAGTACTTC.

CDR3 DNA sequence: TGTGCCAGCACCCCAGGGGGCGTAATCTACAATGAGCAGTTCTTC. It translates to CASTPGGVIYNEQFF. The gene calls are TRBV6-5 and TRBJ2-1; TRBD1 matches 8 bases. Germline loops: CDR1 MNHEY, CDR2 SVGAGI. The CDR3 runs 15 residues. Germline trimming cut 7 bases from V and 3 bases from J; bases unmatched to any gene: 8.

J is TRBJ1-2 and V is TRBV7-3; TRBD1 aligns across 8 bases. The CDR3 is 14 amino acids. The germline gives CDR1 SGHTA, CDR2 FQGTGA. After removal of 5 bases from V and 8 bases from J, the junction contained 10 bases not matched to a gene. The CDR3 DNA follows: TGTGCCAGCAGCCCTACCGGGACAGGCGTCGGCTACACCTTC. Translation gives CASSPTGTGVGYTF.

The chain uses TRBV5-1 and TRBJ2-7; 11 positions match TRBD1. Germline V gives CDR1 SGHRS, CDR2 YFSETQ. With V trimmed by 6 bases and J by 6 bases, 14 bases remained unmatched. The CDR3 is 16 residues long. DNA for the CDR3: TGCGCCAGCACCTCTAAAAGGACAGGGGGCTTTGGCGAGCAGTACTTC. It encodes CASTSKRTGGFGEQYF.

The chain is built from TRBV7-9 and TRBJ2-1, with 11 positions matching TRBD2. The germline CDR1 and CDR2 sequences are SEHNR and FQNEAQ (reference sequence). The CDR3 contains 16 residues. V trimming: 6 bases; J trimming: 8 bases; junction bases outside the gene matches: 12. CDR3 amino acids: CASRKGKTSGGYEQFF. In nucleotides, the CDR3 is TGTGCCAGCAGAAAGGGGAAAACTAGCGGGGGCTATGAGCAGTTCTTC.

The chain is built from TRBV5-6 and TRBJ1-5; tentative D call: TRBD1 (6 bases). The CDR3 length is 15 residues. Germline V gene lookup returns CDR1 SGHDT and CDR2 YYEEEE. V dropped 2 bases and J dropped 1 base, with 10 bases sitting between them. In DNA, the CDR3 is TGTGCCAGCAGCTTCCTCGGACAGAGCAATCAGCCCCAGCATTTT. This translates into CASSFLGQSNQPQHF.

The chain joins TRBV11-3 to TRBJ2-1, with a tentative D call TRBD2 (5 bases). Per germline, CDR1 SGHNT and CDR2 YENEEA. The CDR3 has 14 amino acids. V dropped 8 bases and J dropped 2 bases, with 13 bases sitting between them. CDR3 amino acids: CASSTGRPYNEQFF. DNA of the CDR3: TGTGCCAGCTCGACGGGGAGACCCTACAATGAGCAGTTCTTC.